Below, 11 T cell receptor beta chains from the same sample are listed, as sequenced in a study of early T cells in non-severe SARS-CoV-2 infection. TCRdb reprocessed the 5' RACE reads with MiXCR, giving one entry per CDR3 protein. The profile shows around 80,000 distinct CDR3 sequences, around 13% of them singletons. Sequences were obtained from whole blood. These receptors were taken from an adult who was a healthcare worker with PCR-confirmed SARS-CoV-2 infection or an uninfected control (not recorded which).

This clonotype was observed at least ten times. The chain couples TRBV7-9 to TRBJ2-3; no clear D. V was trimmed by 5 bases and J by 0 bases, leaving 21 bases between them. Germline V gives CDR1 SEHNR, CDR2 FQNEAQ (reference sequence). This CDR3 contains 18 residues. The CDR3 sequence is CASSPPLFHGGSTDTQYF. The CDR3 nucleotides read TGTGCCAGCAGCCCCCCTTTATTCCATGGCGGCAGCACAGATACGCAGTATTTT.

This clonotype came up many times. The chain links TRBV19 to TRBJ2-1; perhaps TRBD1 as D (6 bases). This CDR3 has 14 residues. Trimming shortened V by 9 bases and J by 4 bases, and 16 bases separated the two germline ends. The germline CDR1 and CDR2 sequences are LNHDA and SQIVND (reference sequence). CDR3 protein: CASLGQPSYNEQFF. CDR3 nucleotide sequence: TGTGCCAGCTTGGGACAACCCTCTTACAATGAGCAGTTCTTC.

The chain links TRBV7-2 to TRBJ2-3, with 12 bases lining up with TRBD2. J gave up 7 bases and V 5 bases, and 19 bases lay outside the gene matches. CDR3 length: 19 amino acids. CDR1 is SGHTA and CDR2 is FQGNSA in the germline V gene. The CDR3 loop is CASSRDSRRTSGVRNTQYF. The CDR3 DNA reads TGTGCCAGCAGCCGTGACAGCCGTAGGACTAGCGGGGTGAGAAATACGCAGTATTTT.

This clonotype was counted ten times or more. The chain links TRBV12-3 or TRBV12-4 to TRBJ1-3; D not resolved. V was clipped by 5 bases and J by 0 bases, with 2 bases between them. CDR3 length: 12 amino acids. The CDR3 bases are TGTGCCAGCAGTCCCTCTGGAAACACCATATATTTT. Protein sequence: CASSPSGNTIYF.

This clonotype showed up just a few times. The chain recombines TRBV4-3 with TRBJ2-3; 9 nucleotides align to TRBD2. The V gene's germline CDR1 is LGHNA and CDR2 YSLEER. This CDR3 has 18 residues. V lost 0 bases to trimming and J lost 4 bases; unmatched junction nucleotides: 11. DNA of the CDR3: TGCGCCAGCAGCCAAGAGTATTCTGGGACTAGCAATGCAGATACGCAGTATTTT. Translation: CASSQEYSGTSNADTQYF.

This chain uses TRBV24-1 with TRBJ2-1, with D perhaps TRBD2 (5 bases). The CDR3 is made up of 16 amino acids. V shed 2 bases and J shed 3 bases, with 13 bases lying between them. In germline, CDR1 is KGHDR, CDR2 SFDVKD. The CDR3 nucleotides are TGTGCCACCAGTGATTCTGGAGCGGACCACTACAATGAGCAGTTCTTC. Protein product: CATSDSGADHYNEQFF.

This chain joins TRBV6-5 and TRBJ1-2; D may be TRBD1 (5 bases). V shed 5 bases and J shed 4 bases, with 14 bases lying between them. CDR1 and CDR2 (germline): MNHEY, SVGAGI. The CDR3 runs to 14 residues. The CDR3 DNA sequence: TGTGCCAGCAGTGAAGTCAGGGCTCCCTATGGCTACACCTTC. Its translation: CASSEVRAPYGYTF.

The genes are TRBV20-1 and TRBJ1-2; D call uncertain. Per germline, CDR1 DFQATT and CDR2 SNEGSKA (reference sequence). The V and J ends lost 6 bases and 4 bases respectively, with 15 bases between them. The CDR3 consists of 13 residues. CDR3 coding DNA: TGCAGTGCCCTTCTGAGGTTTCCCTATGGCTACACCTTC. Its protein product is CSALLRFPYGYTF.

J is TRBJ2-1 and V is TRBV14; 9 bases align to TRBD2. This CDR3 spans 15 amino acids. The germline gives CDR1 SGHDN, CDR2 FVKESK. V lost 6 bases and J lost 7; bases outside the gene matches: 10. As DNA, the CDR3 is TGTGCCAGCAGTATGATGGCGGGGGGGCGTAATGAGCAGTTCTTC. This sequence encodes CASSMMAGGRNEQFF. Full variable domain (missing parts from reference TRBV14 and TRBJ2-1): EAGVTQFPSHSVIEKGQTVTLRCDPISGHDNLYWYRRVMGKEIKFLLHFVKESKQDESGMPNNRFLAERTGGTYSTLKVQPAELEDSGVYFCASSMMAGGRNEQFFGPGTRLTVL.

This clonotype was counted only a few times. The rearrangement links TRBV12-3 or TRBV12-4 to TRBJ1-6; D gene uncertain. CDR3 size: 15 residues. V shed 6 bases and J shed 4 bases, with 13 bases lying between them. The CDR3 region has the DNA TGTGCCAGCAGCCAGACGGGGAGGTATAATTCACCCCTCCACTTT. Its protein product is CASSQTGRYNSPLHF.

This clonotype was seen a few times. V is TRBV4-1 and J is TRBJ1-2; 7 bases fit TRBD1. CDR3 length: 15 amino acids. In germline, CDR1 is MGHRA, CDR2 YSYEKL. J was trimmed by 8 bases and V by 5 bases; bases with no gene match: 14. Written as DNA, the CDR3 is TGCGCCAGCAGCACCAGGGACAGCCTACCTAGCGGCTACACCTTC. This gives the protein CASSTRDSLPSGYTF.